The 10 T cell receptor beta chains given below trace back to one sample, sequenced in a study of Ad26.COV2.S vaccination and SARS-CoV-2 variants. Sequenced by immunoSEQ multiplex PCR; TCRdb stores in-frame clones only, minus some. The sample has hundreds of thousands of clones; about 88% are singletons. Treatment described: around 19 received Ad26.COV2.S at low or high dose, single or two shots; about five received placebo; per-sample allocation not given. Sampling was performed 63 days after the first vaccine or placebo injection. The sample here was peripheral blood, taken in a trial of Ad26.COV2.S vaccine versus placebo. These receptors all stem from a person aged 18-65 years who received the Ad26.COV2.S COVID-19 vaccine or a placebo.

This sequence joins TRBV19 and TRBJ1-2; unclear D gene. The V end was cut by 8 bases, the J end by 5 bases, with 18 bases between. This CDR3 region has 14 residues. The germline gives CDR1 LNHDA, CDR2 SQIVND (reference sequence). CDR3 protein: CASSPEGPHYGYTF. In DNA form, the CDR3 reads TGTGCCAGTTCCCCGGAGGGTCCCCATTATGGCTACACCTTC.

This sequence joins TRBV3-1 (or the pseudogene TRBV3-2) and TRBJ1-2; no clear D. V was trimmed by 5 bases and J by 6 bases, leaving 22 bases between them. Germline V gene data show CDR1 as LGHDT and CDR2 as YNNKEL (reference sequence). This CDR3 is 16 amino acids long. In DNA form, the CDR3 reads TGTGCCAGCAGCTTCCAAGAAGGCGGGGTAGAGGATGGCTACACCTTC. Protein: CASSFQEGGVEDGYTF.

The chain has TRBV14 and TRBJ1-1; D ambiguous. There are 13 residues in the CDR3. Trimming left V 1 base short and J 4 bases short, with 7 bases between. The germline V gene encodes CDR1 SGHDN and CDR2 FVKESK. DNA of the CDR3: TGTGCCAGCAGCCAAGGCGTTGCCACTGAAGCTTTCTTT. Translation: CASSQGVATEAFF.

The rearrangement uses TRBV13 and TRBJ2-3; tentatively, D is TRBD1 (5 bases). In germline, CDR1 is PRHDT, CDR2 FYEKMQ (reference sequence). The CDR3 has 15 residues. The V and J ends lost 1 base and 3 bases respectively, with 11 bases between them. CDR3 amino acids: CASSLVDTQTDTQYF. CDR3 DNA: TGTGCCAGCAGCTTAGTGGACACCCAAACAGATACGCAGTATTTT.

The V and J genes are TRBV7-2 and TRBJ2-7; weak D call: TRBD2 (5 bases). The germline V gene encodes CDR1 SGHTA and CDR2 FQGNSA. The CDR3 contains 15 residues. The V end was cut by 5 bases, the J end by 4 bases, with 18 bases between. CDR3 residues: CASSTPRGLAYEQYF. DNA of the CDR3: TGTGCCAGCAGCACCCCCCGAGGACTGGCTTACGAGCAGTACTTC.

This clone has a single count. A much larger clone is a single base away; this may be a read error. J is TRBJ2-2 and V is TRBV5-4, with a possible D match to TRBD2 (6 bases). The germline CDR1 and CDR2 sequences are SGHNT and YYREEE (reference sequence). Trimming pared 0 bases from V and 0 bases from J, leaving 6 bases between. CDR3 length equals 15 residues. CDR3 bases: TGTGCCAGCAGCTTGGGCGGGACGAACACCGGGGAGCTGTTTTTT. Protein product: CASSLGGTNTGELFF.

The V call is TRBV6-5, the J call TRBJ1-3, with D perhaps matching TRBD1 (5 bases). Germline loops: CDR1 MNHEY, CDR2 SVGAGI. The CDR3 spans 15 residues. V lost 7 bases to trimming and J lost 0 bases, with 13 bases between them. This CDR3 is CASKGAGLSGNTIYF. The CDR3 DNA reads TGTGCCAGCAAAGGGGCAGGCCTCTCTGGAAACACCATATATTTT.

The V and J genes are TRBV24-1 and TRBJ1-6; D is ambiguous. CDR1 KGHDR and CDR2 SFDVKD come from the germline V gene. The CDR3 runs to 13 residues. V lost 5 bases to trimming and J lost 9 bases, with 10 bases between them. CDR3: CATSGVGGSPLHF. The CDR3 DNA follows: TGTGCCACCAGTGGGGTCGGCGGTTCACCCCTCCACTTT.

This rearrangement joins TRBV3-1 (or the pseudogene TRBV3-2) to TRBJ1-3; no reliable D call. V lost 7 bases, J lost 0 bases, and 16 bases lay in between. Looked up from germline, CDR1 is LGHDT and CDR2 is YNNKEL (reference sequence). The CDR3 consists of 16 residues. This CDR3 reads CASTGGGLSSGNTIYF. Here the CDR3 DNA reads TGTGCCAGCACCGGAGGAGGGCTCAGCTCTGGAAACACCATATATTTT.

This clone was counted only a few times. The gene calls are TRBV6-5 and TRBJ2-7; 11 bases are shared with TRBD2. CDR1 and CDR2 (germline): MNHEY, SVGAGI. The CDR3 loop spans 15 amino acids. With V trimmed by 6 bases and J by 4 bases, 8 bases remained unmatched. The CDR3 reads CASSPTSGSNYEQYF. The DNA for the CDR3 is TGTGCCAGCAGCCCAACTAGCGGGAGTAATTACGAGCAGTACTTC.